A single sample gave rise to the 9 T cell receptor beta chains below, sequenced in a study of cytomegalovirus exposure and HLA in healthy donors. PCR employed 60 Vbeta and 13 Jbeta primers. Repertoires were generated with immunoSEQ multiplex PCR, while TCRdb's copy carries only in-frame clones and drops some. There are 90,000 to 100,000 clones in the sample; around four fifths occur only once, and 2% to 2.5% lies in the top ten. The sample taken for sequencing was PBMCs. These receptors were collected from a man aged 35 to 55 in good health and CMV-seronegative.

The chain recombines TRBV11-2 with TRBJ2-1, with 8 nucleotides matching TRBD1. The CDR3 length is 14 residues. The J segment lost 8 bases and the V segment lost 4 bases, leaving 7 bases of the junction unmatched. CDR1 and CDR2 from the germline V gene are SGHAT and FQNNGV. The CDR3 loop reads CASSSGQGMDEQFF. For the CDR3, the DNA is TGTGCCAGCAGCTCTGGACAGGGTATGGATGAGCAGTTCTTC.

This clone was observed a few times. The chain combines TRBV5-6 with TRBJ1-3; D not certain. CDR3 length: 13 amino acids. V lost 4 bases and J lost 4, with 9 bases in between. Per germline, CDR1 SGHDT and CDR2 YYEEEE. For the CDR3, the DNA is TGTGCCAGCAGCCGGGGTCCCGGAAACACCATATATTTT. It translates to CASSRGPGNTIYF.

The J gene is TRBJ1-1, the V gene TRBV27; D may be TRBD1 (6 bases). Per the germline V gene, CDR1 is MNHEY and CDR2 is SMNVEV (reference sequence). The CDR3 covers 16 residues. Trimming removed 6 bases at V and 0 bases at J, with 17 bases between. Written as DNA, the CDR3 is TGTGCCAGCAGATTCCTCAGGGGCGGAATGAACACTGAAGCTTTCTTT. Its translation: CASRFLRGGMNTEAFF.

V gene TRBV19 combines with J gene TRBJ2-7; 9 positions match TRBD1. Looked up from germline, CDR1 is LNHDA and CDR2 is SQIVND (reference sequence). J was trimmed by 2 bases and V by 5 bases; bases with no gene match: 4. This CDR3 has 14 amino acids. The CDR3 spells CASSWTGETYEQYF. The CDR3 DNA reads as TGTGCCAGTAGTTGGACAGGGGAAACCTACGAGCAGTACTTC.

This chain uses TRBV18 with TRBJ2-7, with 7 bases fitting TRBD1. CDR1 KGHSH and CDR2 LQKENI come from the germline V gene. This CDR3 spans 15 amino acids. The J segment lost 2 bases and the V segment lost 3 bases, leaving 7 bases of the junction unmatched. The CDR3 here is CASSPRVGGTYEQYF. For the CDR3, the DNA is TGTGCCAGCTCACCTCGTGTAGGGGGCACCTACGAGCAGTACTTC.

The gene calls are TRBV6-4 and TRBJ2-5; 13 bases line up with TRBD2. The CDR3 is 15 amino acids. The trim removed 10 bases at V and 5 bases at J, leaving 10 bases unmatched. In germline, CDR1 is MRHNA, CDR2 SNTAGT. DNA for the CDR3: TGTGCCATACCCCGGACTAGCGGGAGTAAGGAGACCCAGTACTTC. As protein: CAIPRTSGSKETQYF.

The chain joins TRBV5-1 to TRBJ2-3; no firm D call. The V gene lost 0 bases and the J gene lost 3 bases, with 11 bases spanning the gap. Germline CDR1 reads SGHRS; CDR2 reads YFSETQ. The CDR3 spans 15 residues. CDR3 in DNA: TGCGCCAGCAGCTTGGCGGGTATTGGGACAGATACGCAGTATTTT. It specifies CASSLAGIGTDTQYF.

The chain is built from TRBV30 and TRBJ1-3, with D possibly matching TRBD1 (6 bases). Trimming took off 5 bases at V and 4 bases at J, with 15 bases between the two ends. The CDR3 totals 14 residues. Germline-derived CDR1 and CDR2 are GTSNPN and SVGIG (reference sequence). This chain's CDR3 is CAWDTGSSGNTIYF. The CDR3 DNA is TGTGCCTGGGACACAGGGTCATCGGGAAACACCATATATTTT.

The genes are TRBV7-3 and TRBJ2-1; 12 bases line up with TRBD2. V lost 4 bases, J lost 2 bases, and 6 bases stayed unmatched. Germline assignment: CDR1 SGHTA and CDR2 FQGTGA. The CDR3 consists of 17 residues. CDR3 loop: CASSSPRTSGAYNEQFF. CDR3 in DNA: TGTGCCAGCAGCTCACCACGGACTAGCGGGGCCTACAATGAGCAGTTCTTC.